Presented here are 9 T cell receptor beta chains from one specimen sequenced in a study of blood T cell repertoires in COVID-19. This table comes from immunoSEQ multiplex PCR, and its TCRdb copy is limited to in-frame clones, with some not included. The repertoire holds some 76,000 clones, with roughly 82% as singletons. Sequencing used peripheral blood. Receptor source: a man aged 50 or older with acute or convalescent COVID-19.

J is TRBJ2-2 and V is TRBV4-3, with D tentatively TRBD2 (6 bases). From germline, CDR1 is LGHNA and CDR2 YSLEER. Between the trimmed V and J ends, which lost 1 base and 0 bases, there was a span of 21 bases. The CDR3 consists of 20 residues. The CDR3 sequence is CASSQVAAGPEIANTGELFF. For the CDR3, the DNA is TGCGCCAGCAGCCAAGTCGCGGCGGGGCCAGAGATCGCGAACACCGGGGAGCTGTTTTTT.

In nucleotides, the CDR3 is TGTGCCAGCAGGATGGACAGAGTTGAAAAACTGTTTTTT. Protein product: CASRMDRVEKLFF. The rearrangement joins TRBV2 to TRBJ1-4; D may be TRBD1 (6 bases). The V and J ends lost 6 bases and 7 bases respectively, with 12 bases between them. This CDR3 region has 13 residues. In germline, CDR1 is SNHLY, CDR2 FYNNEI.

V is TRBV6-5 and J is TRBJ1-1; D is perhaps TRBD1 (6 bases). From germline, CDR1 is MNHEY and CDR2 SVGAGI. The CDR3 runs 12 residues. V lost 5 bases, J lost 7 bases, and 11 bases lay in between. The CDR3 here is CASSRARGEAFF. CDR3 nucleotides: TGTGCCAGCAGTCGTGCCAGGGGTGAAGCTTTCTTT.

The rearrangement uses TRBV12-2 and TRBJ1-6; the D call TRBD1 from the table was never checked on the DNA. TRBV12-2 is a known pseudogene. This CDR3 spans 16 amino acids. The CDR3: CASRLKRGNGNSPLHF. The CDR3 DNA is TGTGCAAGTCGCTTAAAAAGGGGCAATGGTAATTCACCCCTCCACTTT.

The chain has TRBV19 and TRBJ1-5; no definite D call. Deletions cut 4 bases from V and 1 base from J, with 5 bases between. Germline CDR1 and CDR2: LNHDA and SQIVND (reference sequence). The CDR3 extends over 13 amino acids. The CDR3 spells CASSTLSNQPQHF. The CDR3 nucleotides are TGTGCCAGTAGTACACTGAGCAATCAGCCCCAGCATTTT.

DNA of the CDR3: TGTGCCAGCAGCCCCGGGGACAGGGATAGAGAGACCCAGTACTTC. It specifies CASSPGDRDRETQYF. This chain links TRBV9 with TRBJ2-5, with 9 nucleotides matching TRBD1. The CDR3 has 15 residues. With 4 bases clipped from V and 4 bases from J, the junction kept 8 bases outside the gene matches. Germline CDR1 SGDLS, CDR2 YYNGEE.

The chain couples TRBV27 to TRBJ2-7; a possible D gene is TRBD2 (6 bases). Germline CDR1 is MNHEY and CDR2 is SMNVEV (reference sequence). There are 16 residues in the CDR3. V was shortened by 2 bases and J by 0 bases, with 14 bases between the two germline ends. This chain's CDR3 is CASSLIPGLYSYEQYF. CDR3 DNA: TGTGCCAGCAGTTTAATTCCGGGACTTTACTCCTACGAGCAGTACTTC.

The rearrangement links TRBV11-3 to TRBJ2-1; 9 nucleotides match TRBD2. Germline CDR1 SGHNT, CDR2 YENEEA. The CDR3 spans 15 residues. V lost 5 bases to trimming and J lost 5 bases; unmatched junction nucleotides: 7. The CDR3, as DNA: TGTGCCAGCAGCCACGGGACTAGCAGTGACAATGAGCAGTTCTTC. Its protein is CASSHGTSSDNEQFF.

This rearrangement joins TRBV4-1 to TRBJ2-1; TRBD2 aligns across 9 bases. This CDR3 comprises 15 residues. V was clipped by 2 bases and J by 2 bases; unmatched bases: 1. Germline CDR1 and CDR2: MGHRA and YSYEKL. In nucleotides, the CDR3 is TGCGCCAGCAGCCAACTAGCGGGGACCTACAATGAGCAGTTCTTC. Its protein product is CASSQLAGTYNEQFF.